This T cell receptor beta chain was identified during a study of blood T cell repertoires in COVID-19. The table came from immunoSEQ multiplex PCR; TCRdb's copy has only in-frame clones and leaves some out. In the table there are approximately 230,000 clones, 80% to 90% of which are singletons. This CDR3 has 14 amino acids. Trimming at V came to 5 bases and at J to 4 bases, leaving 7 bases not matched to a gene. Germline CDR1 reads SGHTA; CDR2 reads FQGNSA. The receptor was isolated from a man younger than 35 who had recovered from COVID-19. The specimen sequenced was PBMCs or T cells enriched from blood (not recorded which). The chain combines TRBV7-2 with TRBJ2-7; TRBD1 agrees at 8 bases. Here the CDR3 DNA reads TGTGCCAGCAGCCGCGGACAGGGACGATACGAGCAGTACTTC. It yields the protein CASSRGQGRYEQYF.